Listed here is a single TCR beta chain. The data were taken from a study of blood T cell repertoires in COVID-19. Study-level information: The samples span acute and convalescent COVID-19 from the United States, Italy and Spain. The analysed material was cDNA or gDNA that came from T cells, B-cell-depleted T cells, or PBMCs.

This table comes from immunoSEQ multiplex PCR, and its TCRdb copy is limited to in-frame clones, with some not included. This sample has roughly 48,000 clones, with about 77% found just once. Material: peripheral blood. The sequence was collected from a human donor with active or convalescent COVID-19. The donor label of this sample is uncertain.

The CDR3 region has the DNA TGTGCCAGCAGTTTGAACAGGGGTGATGGCTACACCTTC. Its protein product is CASSLNRGDGYTF. This rearrangement joins TRBV12-3 or TRBV12-4 to TRBJ1-2; 7 nucleotides align to TRBD1. The CDR3 totals 13 residues. With V trimmed by 3 bases and J by 6 bases, 4 bases remained unmatched.